Listed below are T cell receptor beta chains from one sample, sequenced in a study of T cells in Graves' hyperthyroidism and ophthalmopathy. TCRdb reanalysed the multiplex PCR reads using MiXCR and keeps one entry per CDR3 protein. The sample has hundreds of thousands of distinct CDR3 sequences, less than 25% seen once. Sequencing was carried out using blood. These receptors were collected from a man younger than 40 with Graves' ophthalmopathy. The CDR3 runs from the conserved cysteine through the conserved F or W. A D gene is named only where the DNA matches it firmly. Clone size is given for some rows only: seen once, a few or many times, or a class if the clone is expanded.

>.|TRBV6-9|TRBJ2-5|.
CASRDFLQETQYF
TGTGCCAGCAGGGACTTCCTCCAAGAGACCCAGTACTTC
>.|TRBV27|TRBJ2-1|TRBD2
CASIGGGLSYNEQFF
TGTGCCAGCATTGGCGGGGGTCTCTCCTACAATGAGCAGTTCTTC
>few|TRBV3-1|TRBJ1-3|.
CASSQSGEAGNTIYF
TGTGCCAGCAGCCAATCGGGGGAGGCTGGAAACACCATATATTTT
>.|TRBV4-2|TRBJ2-1|.
CASSQADGNEQFF
TGTGCCAGCAGCCAAGCTGATGGGAATGAGCAGTTCTTC
>many|TRBV3-1|TRBJ1-3|.
CASSPSGNTIYF
TGTGCCAGCAGCCCCTCTGGAAACACCATATATTTT
>many|TRBV27|TRBJ2-7|.
CASSRTVDYEQYF
TGTGCCAGCAGTAGGACAGTGGACTACGAGCAGTACTTC
>.|TRBV20-1|TRBJ2-1|.
CGAQGSSYNEQFF
TGCGGGGCGCAGGGGAGCTCCTACAATGAGCAGTTCTTC
>many|TRBV11-2|TRBJ1-2|.
CASSLWGLDGYTF
TGTGCCAGCAGCTTATGGGGTTTAGATGGCTACACCTTC
>.|TRBV5-6|TRBJ2-5|TRBD2
CASSTRLAVPSYF
TGTGCCAGCAGCACCAGACTAGCGGTCCCCTCTTACTTC
>.|TRBV29-1|TRBJ2-7|.
CSVARFGYEQYF
TGCAGCGTAGCCCGGTTTGGGTACGAGCAGTACTTC
>.|TRBV14|TRBJ1-6|.
CASSPISGPYEQYF
TGTGCCAGCAGCCCTATTAGTGGGCCATACGAGCAGTACTTT
>.|TRBV6-1|TRBJ1-1|.
CASLTLGHGDTEAFF
TGTGCCAGCCTTACCTTAGGCCATGGGGACACTGAAGCTTTCTTT
>many|TRBV6-1|TRBJ2-1|.
CASSEAGERGFDEQFF
TGTGCCAGCAGTGAAGCGGGGGAGAGGGGGTTCGATGAGCAGTTCTTC
>.|TRBV19|TRBJ2-7|.
CASSIDQWGEQREQYF
TGTGCCAGTAGTATAGACCAGTGGGGGGAGCAGCGCGAGCAGTACTTC
>.|TRBV24-1|TRBJ2-1|TRBD2
CATSDRSGRSPYNEQFF
TGTGCCACCAGTGATCGTAGCGGGAGGAGCCCCTACAATGAGCAGTTCTTC
>few|TRBV24-1|TRBJ2-7|.
CATSDGVLYEQYF
TGTGCCACCAGTGATGGGGTACTGTACGAGCAGTACTTC
>few|TRBV20-1|TRBJ2-3|.
CSATLDGVGQYF
TGCAGTGCCACCCTTGACGGGGTAGGGCAGTATTTT
>many|TRBV5-4|TRBJ2-5|TRBD2
CASSLAGGLETQYF
TGTGCCAGCAGCTTGGCGGGGGGATTGGAGACCCAGTACTTC
>.|TRBV11-2|TRBJ2-2|.
CASSLVSAIGELFF
TGTGCCAGCAGCTTAGTTTCAGCGATCGGGGAGCTGTTTTTT
>.|TRBV20-1|TRBJ2-1|.
CSAVDQRSRYNEQFF
TGCAGTGCAGTCGATCAAAGATCGCGATACAATGAGCAGTTCTTC
>.|TRBV7-2|TRBJ1-1|.
CASSFGAGRTEAFF
TGTGCCAGCAGCTTTGGTGCTGGGAGGACTGAAGCTTTCTTT
>many|TRBV3-1|TRBJ2-3|.
CASSQDPLTATDTQYF
TGTGCCAGCAGCCAAGATCCCCTCACGGCCACAGATACGCAGTATTTT
>.|TRBV6-2/TRBV6-3|TRBJ1-2|.
CASSYLQWGYTF
TGTGCCAGCAGCTATCTCCAGTGGGGCTACACCTTC
>few|TRBV27|TRBJ2-7|TRBD2
CASRGTSGYPYEQYF
TGTGCCAGCAGAGGGACTAGCGGTTATCCCTACGAGCAGTACTTC
>.|TRBV10-1|TRBJ2-3|.
CATQDRTDTQYF
TGCGCCACCCAGGACCGCACAGATACGCAGTATTTT
>few|TRBV12-3/TRBV12-4|TRBJ2-3|TRBD1
CASRGQGVTDTQYF
TGTGCCAGCAGGGGACAGGGGGTAACAGATACGCAGTATTTT
>many|TRBV7-9|TRBJ1-1|.
CASSQGGSEAFF
TGTGCCAGCAGCCAAGGGGGGTCTGAAGCTTTCTTT
>few|TRBV12-3/TRBV12-4|TRBJ2-1|.
CASSLVSSYEQFF
TGTGCCAGCAGTTTAGTATCTAGCTATGAGCAGTTCTTC